This is a list of T cell receptor beta chains from one sample in a study of blood T cell repertoires in COVID-19. TCRdb keeps only in-frame clones here, not all; method: immunoSEQ multiplex PCR. The profile shows more than 200,000 clones, roughly 80% of them singletons. Sequencing was performed on peripheral blood. These receptors were taken from a man older than 75 with acute or convalescent COVID-19. The CDR3 runs from the conserved cysteine through the conserved F or W. The D gene is left open where the match is weak. Rows give clone size only sometimes, using once, few, many, or a class for an expanded clone.

CDR3 protein: CASSSGQERVTGELFF; CDR3 DNA: TGTGCCAGCAGCTCCGGACAGGAGAGGGTAACCGGGGAGCTGTTTTTT; J gene: TRBJ2-2; clone size: -; D gene: TRBD1; V gene: TRBV5-5
CDR3 protein: CASTDSGGADTQYF; CDR3 DNA: TGCGCCAGCACCGACTCGGGGGGCGCCGATACGCAGTATTTT; J gene: TRBJ2-3; clone size: -; D gene: -; V gene: TRBV5-1
CDR3 protein: CASSFTPSLINEQFF; CDR3 DNA: TGTGCCAGCAGCTTCACTCCGTCACTGATCAATGAGCAGTTCTTC; J gene: TRBJ2-1; clone size: once; D gene: -; V gene: TRBV11-2
CDR3 protein: CASAGWERGSHEQYF; CDR3 DNA: TGTGCCAGCGCTGGGTGGGAGCGAGGAAGTCACGAGCAGTACTTC; J gene: TRBJ2-7; clone size: -; D gene: -; V gene: TRBV6-1
CDR3 protein: CAWRMGGRNTEAFF; CDR3 DNA: TGTGCCTGGAGGATGGGTGGGAGGAACACTGAAGCTTTCTTT; J gene: TRBJ1-1; clone size: -; D gene: -; V gene: TRBV30
CDR3 protein: CASSVKAGGITDTQYF; CDR3 DNA: TGTGCCAGCAGCGTTAAAGCGGGGGGGATTACAGATACGCAGTATTTT; J gene: TRBJ2-3; clone size: -; D gene: TRBD2; V gene: TRBV4-2
CDR3 protein: CASSLSPRTGGTGELFF; CDR3 DNA: TGTGCCAGCAGTTTATCTCCCCGGACAGGTGGAACCGGGGAGCTGTTTTTT; J gene: TRBJ2-2; clone size: -; D gene: TRBD1; V gene: TRBV27
CDR3 protein: CATSDLGGQPQHF; CDR3 DNA: TGTGCCACCAGTGATTTAGGAGGCCAGCCCCAGCATTTT; J gene: TRBJ1-5; clone size: -; D gene: -; V gene: TRBV24-1
CDR3 protein: CASSLNRGEAFF; CDR3 DNA: TGTGCCAGCAGCCTCAACAGGGGTGAAGCTTTCTTT; J gene: TRBJ1-1; clone size: -; D gene: TRBD1; V gene: TRBV4-2
CDR3 protein: CASSQATGVNTEAFF; CDR3 DNA: TGCGCCAGCAGCCAAGCGACAGGGGTGAACACTGAAGCTTTCTTT; J gene: TRBJ1-1; clone size: -; D gene: TRBD1; V gene: TRBV4-1
CDR3 protein: CATSGQGAANEQYF; CDR3 DNA: TGTGCCACCAGTGGACAGGGGGCGGCCAACGAGCAGTACTTC; J gene: TRBJ2-7; clone size: -; D gene: TRBD1; V gene: TRBV24-1
CDR3 protein: CASSLAGANEKLFF; CDR3 DNA: TGTGCCAGCAGCCTGGCCGGGGCTAATGAAAAACTGTTTTTT; J gene: TRBJ1-4; clone size: -; D gene: -; V gene: TRBV14
CDR3 protein: CAISETGARDEQYF; CDR3 DNA: TGTGCCATCAGTGAGACAGGGGCTCGCGACGAGCAGTACTTC; J gene: TRBJ2-7; clone size: few; D gene: TRBD1; V gene: TRBV10-3
CDR3 protein: CASSLNRGNEKLFF; CDR3 DNA: TGCGCCAGCAGCTTGAACAGGGGGAATGAAAAACTGTTTTTT; J gene: TRBJ1-4; clone size: -; D gene: TRBD1; V gene: TRBV5-1
CDR3 protein: CASRERPGANVLTF; CDR3 DNA: TGTGCCAGCAGGGAGCGTCCTGGGGCCAACGTCCTGACTTTC; J gene: TRBJ2-6; clone size: -; D gene: -; V gene: TRBV6-5
CDR3 protein: CASSPRTSGGLGNTQYF; CDR3 DNA: TGTGCCAGCAGCCCCCGGACTAGCGGGGGCTTGGGGAATACGCAGTATTTT; J gene: TRBJ2-3; clone size: -; D gene: TRBD2; V gene: TRBV4-2
CDR3 protein: CASRGGQASYEQYF; CDR3 DNA: TGTGCCAGCAGGGGGGGACAGGCCTCCTACGAGCAGTACTTC; J gene: TRBJ2-7; clone size: few; D gene: TRBD1; V gene: TRBV2
CDR3 protein: CASSLGDRSFAEAFF; CDR3 DNA: TGCGCCAGCAGCTTGGGGGACAGGAGTTTTGCTGAAGCTTTCTTT; J gene: TRBJ1-1; clone size: -; D gene: TRBD1; V gene: TRBV5-1
CDR3 protein: CASSAGGRAGQPQHF; CDR3 DNA: TGCGCCAGCAGCGCCGGGGGGCGGGCGGGTCAGCCCCAGCATTTT; J gene: TRBJ1-5; clone size: -; D gene: -; V gene: TRBV5-1
CDR3 protein: CASSDLNQPQHF; CDR3 DNA: TGCGCCAGCAGTGACCTTAATCAGCCCCAGCATTTT; J gene: TRBJ1-5; clone size: -; D gene: -; V gene: TRBV10-2
CDR3 protein: CASSPEAGEQFF; CDR3 DNA: TGTGCCAGCAGCCCCGAAGCGGGTGAGCAGTTCTTC; J gene: TRBJ2-1; clone size: -; D gene: -; V gene: TRBV11-2
CDR3 protein: CASRGQLNEKLFF; CDR3 DNA: TGTGCCAGCAGAGGACAGCTTAATGAAAAACTGTTTTTT; J gene: TRBJ1-4; clone size: -; D gene: -; V gene: TRBV2
CDR3 protein: CASSVGQGSNQPQHF; CDR3 DNA: TGTGCCAGCAGCGTAGGACAGGGCAGCAATCAGCCCCAGCATTTT; J gene: TRBJ1-5; clone size: -; D gene: TRBD1; V gene: TRBV9
CDR3 protein: CASSVGGTGGNQPQHF; CDR3 DNA: TGTGCCAGCAGTGTTGGGGGGACAGGGGGAAATCAGCCCCAGCATTTT; J gene: TRBJ1-5; clone size: -; D gene: TRBD1; V gene: TRBV2
CDR3 protein: CASSLGGRATGELFF; CDR3 DNA: TGCGCCAGCAGCCTGGGAGGGAGAGCGACCGGGGAGCTGTTTTTT; J gene: TRBJ2-2; clone size: -; D gene: TRBD2; V gene: TRBV5-1